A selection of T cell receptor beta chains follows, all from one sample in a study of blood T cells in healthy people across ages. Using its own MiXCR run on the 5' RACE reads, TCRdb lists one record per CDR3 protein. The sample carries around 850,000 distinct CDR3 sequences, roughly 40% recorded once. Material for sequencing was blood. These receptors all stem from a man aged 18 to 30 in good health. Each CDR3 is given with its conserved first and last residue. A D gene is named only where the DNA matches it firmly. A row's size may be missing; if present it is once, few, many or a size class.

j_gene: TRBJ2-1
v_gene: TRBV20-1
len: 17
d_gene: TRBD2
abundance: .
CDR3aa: CSAASLGGPARGNEQFF
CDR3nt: TGCAGTGCAGCCTCTCTGGGAGGGCCGGCTCGGGGAAATGAGCAGTTCTTC

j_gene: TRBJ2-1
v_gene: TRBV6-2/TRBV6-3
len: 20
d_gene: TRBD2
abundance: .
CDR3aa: CASSYPTDGNRSGDYNEQFF
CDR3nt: TGTGCCAGCAGTTACCCAACGGACGGGAACCGTAGCGGGGACTACAATGAGCAGTTCTTC

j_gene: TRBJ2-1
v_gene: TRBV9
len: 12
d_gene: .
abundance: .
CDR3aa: CASSVVENEQFF
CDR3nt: TGTGCCAGCAGCGTAGTAGAGAATGAGCAGTTCTTC

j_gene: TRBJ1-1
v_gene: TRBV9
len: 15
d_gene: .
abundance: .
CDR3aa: CASSPASVMNTEAFF
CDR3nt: TGTGCCAGCAGCCCGGCGTCGGTCATGAACACTGAAGCTTTCTTT

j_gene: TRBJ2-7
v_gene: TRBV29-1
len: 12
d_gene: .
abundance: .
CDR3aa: CSVTTGFYEQYF
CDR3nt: TGCAGCGTTACTACAGGGTTCTACGAGCAGTACTTC

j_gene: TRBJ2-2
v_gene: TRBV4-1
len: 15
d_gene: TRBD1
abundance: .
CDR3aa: CASSLSRQGGGELFF
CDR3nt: TGCGCCAGCAGCCTAAGTCGACAGGGTGGCGGGGAGCTGTTTTTT

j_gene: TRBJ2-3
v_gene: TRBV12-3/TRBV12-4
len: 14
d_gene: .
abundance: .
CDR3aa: CASLRGAPRDTQYF
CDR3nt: TGTGCCAGCCTTCGGGGGGCGCCCAGAGATACGCAGTATTTT

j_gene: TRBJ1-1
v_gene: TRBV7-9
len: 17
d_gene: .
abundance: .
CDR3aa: CASSPRPVAAANTEAFF
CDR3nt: TGTGCCAGCAGCCCTCGTCCTGTGGCGGCGGCGAACACTGAAGCTTTCTTT

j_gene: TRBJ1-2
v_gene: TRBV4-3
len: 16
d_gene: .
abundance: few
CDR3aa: CASSQDHSGPNYGYTF
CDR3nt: TGCGCCAGCAGCCAAGATCATTCAGGCCCCAACTATGGCTACACCTTC

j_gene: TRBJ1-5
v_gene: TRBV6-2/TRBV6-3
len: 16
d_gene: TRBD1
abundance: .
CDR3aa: CASSYGQASVNQPQHF
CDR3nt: TGTGCCAGCAGTTATGGACAGGCGTCAGTAAATCAGCCCCAGCATTTT

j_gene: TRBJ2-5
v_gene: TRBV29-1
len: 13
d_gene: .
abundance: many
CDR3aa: CSVVGRFQETQYF
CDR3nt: TGCAGCGTTGTCGGCAGATTCCAAGAGACCCAGTACTTC

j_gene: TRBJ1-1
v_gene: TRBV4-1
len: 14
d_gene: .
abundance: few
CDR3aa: CASSQSATNTEAFF
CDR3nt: TGCGCCAGCAGCCAATCAGCTACGAACACTGAAGCTTTCTTT

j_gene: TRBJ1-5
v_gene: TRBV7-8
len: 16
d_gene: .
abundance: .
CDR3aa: CASSLAGQQFNPPQHF
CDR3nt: TGTGCCAGCAGCTTGGCCGGGCAGCAATTCAATCCGCCCCAGCATTTT

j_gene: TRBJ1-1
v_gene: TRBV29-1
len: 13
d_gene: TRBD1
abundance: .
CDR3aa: CSVRQGAGTEAFF
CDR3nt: TGCAGCGTTCGACAGGGGGCGGGGACTGAAGCTTTCTTT

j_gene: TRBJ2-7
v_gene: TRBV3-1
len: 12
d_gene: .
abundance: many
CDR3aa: CASSQEGYEQYF
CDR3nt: TGCGCCAGCAGCCAAGAGGGTTACGAGCAGTACTTC

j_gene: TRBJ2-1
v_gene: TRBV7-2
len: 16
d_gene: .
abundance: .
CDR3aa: CASSLVQRRVNNEQFF
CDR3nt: TGTGCCAGCAGCTTAGTCCAGAGAAGGGTTAACAATGAGCAGTTCTTC

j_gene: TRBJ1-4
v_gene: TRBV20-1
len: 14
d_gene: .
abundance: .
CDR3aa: CSAREGATNEKLFF
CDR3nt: TGCAGTGCCAGAGAAGGGGCAACTAATGAAAAACTGTTTTTT

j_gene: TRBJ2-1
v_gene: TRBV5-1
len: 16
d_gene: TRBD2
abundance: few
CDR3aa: CASSFLTSGGKGEQFF
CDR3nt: TGCGCCAGCAGCTTCCTTACTAGCGGGGGGAAGGGTGAGCAGTTCTTC

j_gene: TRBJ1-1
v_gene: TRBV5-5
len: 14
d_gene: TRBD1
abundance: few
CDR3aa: CASRAGTGWTEAFF
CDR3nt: TGTGCCAGCAGGGCCGGGACAGGGTGGACTGAAGCTTTCTTT

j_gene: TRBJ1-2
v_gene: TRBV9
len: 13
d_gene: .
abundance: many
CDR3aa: CASSGAAGPVHTF
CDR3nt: TGTGCCAGCAGCGGAGCTGCGGGCCCGGTCCACACCTTC

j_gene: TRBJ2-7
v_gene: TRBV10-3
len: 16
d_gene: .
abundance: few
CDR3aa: CAISEVTGASLDEQYF
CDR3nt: TGTGCCATCAGTGAAGTCACGGGGGCGTCATTGGATGAGCAGTACTTC

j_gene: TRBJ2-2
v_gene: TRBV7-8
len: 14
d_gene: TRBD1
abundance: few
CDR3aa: CASSATGVTGELFF
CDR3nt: TGTGCCAGCAGCGCGACAGGGGTCACCGGGGAGCTGTTTTTT

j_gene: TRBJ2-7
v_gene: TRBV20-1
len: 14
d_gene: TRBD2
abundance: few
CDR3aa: CSARPSGGSYEQYF
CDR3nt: TGCAGTGCTAGGCCTAGCGGGGGATCTTACGAGCAGTACTTC

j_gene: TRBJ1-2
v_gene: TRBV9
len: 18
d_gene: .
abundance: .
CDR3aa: CASSVAGGGYPYIYGYTF
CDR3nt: TGTGCCAGCAGCGTAGCTGGGGGGGGGTATCCCTACATCTATGGCTACACCTTC

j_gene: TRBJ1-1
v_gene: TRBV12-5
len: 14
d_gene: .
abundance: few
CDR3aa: CASGPEGGRTEAFF
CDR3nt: TGTGCTAGTGGGCCCGAGGGAGGAAGGACTGAAGCTTTCTTT

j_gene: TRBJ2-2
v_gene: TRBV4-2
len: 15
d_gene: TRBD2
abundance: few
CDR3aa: CASRSSGGNTGELFF
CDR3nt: TGTGCCAGCAGGTCTAGCGGGGGCAACACCGGGGAGCTGTTTTTT

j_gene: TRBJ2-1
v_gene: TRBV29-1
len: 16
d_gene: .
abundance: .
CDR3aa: CSVEPDSPTFYNEQFF
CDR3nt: TGCAGCGTTGAACCGGACAGCCCGACCTTCTACAATGAGCAGTTCTTC

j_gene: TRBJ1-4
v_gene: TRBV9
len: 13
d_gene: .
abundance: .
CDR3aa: CASSTRGDEKLFF
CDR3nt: TGTGCCAGCAGCACAAGAGGTGATGAAAAACTGTTTTTT

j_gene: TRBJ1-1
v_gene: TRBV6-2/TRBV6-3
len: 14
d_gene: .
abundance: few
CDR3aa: CASSYFPGGTEAFF
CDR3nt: TGTGCCAGCAGTTACTTCCCCGGCGGCACTGAAGCTTTCTTT

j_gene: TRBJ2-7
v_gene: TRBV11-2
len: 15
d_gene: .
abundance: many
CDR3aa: CASSLNFRDSYEQYF
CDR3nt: TGTGCCAGCAGCTTAAATTTTCGGGATTCCTACGAGCAGTACTTC

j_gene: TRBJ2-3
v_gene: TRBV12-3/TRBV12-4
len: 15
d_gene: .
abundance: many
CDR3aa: CASSLGSKGTDTQYF
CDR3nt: TGTGCCAGCAGTTTAGGGTCGAAGGGCACAGATACGCAGTATTTT

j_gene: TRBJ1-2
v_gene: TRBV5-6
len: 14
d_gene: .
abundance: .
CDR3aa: CASSPDTRNYGYTF
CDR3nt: TGTGCCAGCAGCCCGGACACGCGAAACTATGGCTACACCTTC

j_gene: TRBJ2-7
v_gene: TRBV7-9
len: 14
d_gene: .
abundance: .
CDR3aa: CASSFVYTAYEQYF
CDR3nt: TGTGCCAGCAGCTTCGTATACACTGCCTACGAGCAGTACTTC

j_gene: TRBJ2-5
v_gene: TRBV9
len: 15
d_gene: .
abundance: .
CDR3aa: CASSEGGTIGETQYF
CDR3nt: TGTGCCAGCAGCGAGGGGGGGACTATCGGAGAGACCCAGTACTTC

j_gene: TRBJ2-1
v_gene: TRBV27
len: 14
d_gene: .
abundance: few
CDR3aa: CASTPGTSYNEQFF
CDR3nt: TGTGCCAGCACCCCAGGAACCTCCTACAATGAGCAGTTCTTC

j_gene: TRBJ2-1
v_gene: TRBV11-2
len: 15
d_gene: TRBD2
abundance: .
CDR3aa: CASSTSGSTYNEQFF
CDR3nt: TGTGCCAGCAGCACTAGCGGGAGTACGTACAATGAGCAGTTCTTC

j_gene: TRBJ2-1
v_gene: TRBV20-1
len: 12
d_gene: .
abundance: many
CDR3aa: CSARKGIDEQFF
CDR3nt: TGCAGTGCTAGGAAAGGGATCGATGAGCAGTTCTTC

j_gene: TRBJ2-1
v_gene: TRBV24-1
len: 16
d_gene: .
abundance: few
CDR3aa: CATSGGATGSYNEQFF
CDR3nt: TGTGCCACCAGTGGGGGGGCTACGGGATCCTACAATGAGCAGTTCTTC

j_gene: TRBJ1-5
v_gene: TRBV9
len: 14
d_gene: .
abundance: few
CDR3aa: CASSSDRGLQPQHF
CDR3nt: TGTGCCAGCAGCTCCGATCGGGGTTTGCAGCCCCAGCATTTT

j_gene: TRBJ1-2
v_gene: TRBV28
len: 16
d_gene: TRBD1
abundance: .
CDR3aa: CASSSGTGIINYGYTF
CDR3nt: TGTGCCAGCAGTTCCGGGACAGGTATTATTAACTATGGCTACACCTTC

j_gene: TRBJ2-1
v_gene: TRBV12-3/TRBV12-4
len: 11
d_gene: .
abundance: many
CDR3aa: CASSLGGEQFF
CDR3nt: TGTGCCAGCAGTTTGGGGGGTGAGCAGTTCTTC

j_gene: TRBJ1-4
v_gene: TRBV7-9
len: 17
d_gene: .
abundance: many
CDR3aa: CASSPAQGPPTNEKLFF
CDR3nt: TGTGCCAGCAGCCCAGCGCAGGGGCCTCCAACTAATGAAAAACTGTTTTTT

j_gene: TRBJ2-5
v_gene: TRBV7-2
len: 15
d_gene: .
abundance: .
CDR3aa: CASSASFNSQETQYF
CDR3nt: TGTGCCAGCAGCGCCTCGTTCAACTCCCAAGAGACCCAGTACTTC

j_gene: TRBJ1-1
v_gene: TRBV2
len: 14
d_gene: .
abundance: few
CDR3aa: CASSEAEREAEAFF
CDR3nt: TGTGCCAGCAGTGAAGCTGAGAGGGAGGCTGAAGCTTTCTTT

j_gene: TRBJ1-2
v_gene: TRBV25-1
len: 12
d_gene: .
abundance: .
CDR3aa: CASSDAPYGYTF
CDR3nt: TGTGCCAGCAGTGACGCCCCCTATGGCTACACCTTC

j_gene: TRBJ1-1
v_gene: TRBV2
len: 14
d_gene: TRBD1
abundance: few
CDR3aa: CASSPDRGSTEAFF
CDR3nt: TGTGCCAGCAGTCCGGACAGGGGGAGCACTGAAGCTTTCTTT

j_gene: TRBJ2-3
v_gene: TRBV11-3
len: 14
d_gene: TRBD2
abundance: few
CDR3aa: CASSSNWGGDTQYF
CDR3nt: TGTGCCAGCAGCTCCAACTGGGGGGGTGATACGCAGTATTTT

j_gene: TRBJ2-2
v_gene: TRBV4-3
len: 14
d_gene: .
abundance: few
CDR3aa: CASSQDTRTGELFF
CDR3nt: TGCGCCAGCAGCCAAGATACTCGCACCGGGGAGCTGTTTTTT

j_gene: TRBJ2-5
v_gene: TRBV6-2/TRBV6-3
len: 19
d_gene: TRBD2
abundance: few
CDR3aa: CASSYPLGTSGAPQETQYF
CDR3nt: TGTGCCAGCAGTTACCCTCTAGGGACTAGCGGGGCCCCCCAAGAGACCCAGTACTTC

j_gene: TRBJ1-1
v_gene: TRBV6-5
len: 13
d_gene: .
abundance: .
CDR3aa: CASSMRGSGEAFF
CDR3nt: TGTGCCAGCAGTATGAGGGGATCAGGTGAAGCTTTCTTT

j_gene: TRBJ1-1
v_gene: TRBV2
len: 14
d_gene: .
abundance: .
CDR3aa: CASSPSGGVTEAFF
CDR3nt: TGTGCCAGCAGCCCCAGCGGGGGCGTCACTGAAGCTTTCTTT

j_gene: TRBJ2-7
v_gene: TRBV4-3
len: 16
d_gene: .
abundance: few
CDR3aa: CASSQGLRRLYDEQYF
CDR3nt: TGCGCCAGCAGCCAAGGTCTGCGCCGTCTCTACGATGAGCAGTACTTC

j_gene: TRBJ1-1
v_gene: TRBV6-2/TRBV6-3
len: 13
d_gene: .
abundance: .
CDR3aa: CASSYQGNTEAFF
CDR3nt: TGTGCCAGCAGTTATCAGGGGAACACTGAAGCTTTCTTT

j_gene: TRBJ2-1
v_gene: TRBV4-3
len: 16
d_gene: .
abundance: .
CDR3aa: CASSQEPLGANNEQFF
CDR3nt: TGCGCCAGCAGCCAAGAACCCCTGGGGGCCAATAATGAGCAGTTCTTC

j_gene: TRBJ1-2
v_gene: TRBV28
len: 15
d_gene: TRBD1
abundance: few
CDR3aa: CASRPGTGGAYGYTF
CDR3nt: TGTGCCAGCAGGCCAGGGACAGGTGGGGCATATGGCTACACCTTC

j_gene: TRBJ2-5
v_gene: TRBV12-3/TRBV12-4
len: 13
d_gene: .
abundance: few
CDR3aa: CASGQTGRETQYF
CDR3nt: TGTGCCAGCGGCCAGACTGGGCGGGAGACCCAGTACTTC

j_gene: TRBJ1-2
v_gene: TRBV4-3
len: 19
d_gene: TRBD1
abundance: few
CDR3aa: CASSHRDRGRSPANYGYTF
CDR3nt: TGCGCCAGCAGCCACCGGGACAGGGGGCGTTCCCCCGCTAACTATGGCTACACCTTC

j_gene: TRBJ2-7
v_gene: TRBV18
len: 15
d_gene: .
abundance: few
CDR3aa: CASSPSGQSRDEQYF
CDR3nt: TGTGCCAGCTCACCATCGGGACAATCGAGGGACGAGCAGTACTTC

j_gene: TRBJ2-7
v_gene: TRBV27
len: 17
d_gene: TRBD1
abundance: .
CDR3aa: CASSPQRLRDRGYEQYF
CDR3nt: TGTGCCAGCAGTCCCCAACGTTTGCGAGACAGGGGGTACGAGCAGTACTTC